The clone carrying this TCR beta chain was counted only a few times. Its antigen is unknown. This entry comes from a study of T-cell memory formation after mild COVID-19. Study-wide context: Largely, TCR clusters stayed within a single donor. Study-level points and caveats: Clones that contracted from day 15 to 85 had balanced CD4/CD8; later expanders were CD4+ biased.

This CDR3 has 14 amino acids. Germline V CDR1 and CDR2: SEHNR, FQNEAQ (reference sequence). Trimming cost V 5 bases and J 0 bases, with 8 bases left between them. TCRdb recomputed calls from the 5' RACE reads with MiXCR, one row per CDR3 protein. The table has 55,000 to 70,000 distinct CDR3 sequences, roughly 26% seen once. The receptor was isolated from a man between 18 and 35 years old who had mild COVID-19 (a few samples of this study predate the infection). Cell type and time point are not known. The rearrangement links TRBV7-9 to TRBJ2-4; D uncertain. The source material was PBMCs or a T cell subset sorted from them (not recorded which). CDR3 in amino acids: CASSATPAKNIQYF. The CDR3 DNA reads as TGTGCCAGCAGCGCGACTCCAGCCAAAAACATTCAGTACTTC. Looking up the rest from reference TRBV7-9 and TRBJ2-4 gives the full variable domain: DTGVSQNPRHKITKRGQNVTFRCDPISEHNRLYWYRQTLGQGPEFLTYFQNEAQLEKSRLLSDRFSAERPKGSFSTLEIQRTEQGDSAMYLCASSATPAKNIQYFGAGTRLSVL.